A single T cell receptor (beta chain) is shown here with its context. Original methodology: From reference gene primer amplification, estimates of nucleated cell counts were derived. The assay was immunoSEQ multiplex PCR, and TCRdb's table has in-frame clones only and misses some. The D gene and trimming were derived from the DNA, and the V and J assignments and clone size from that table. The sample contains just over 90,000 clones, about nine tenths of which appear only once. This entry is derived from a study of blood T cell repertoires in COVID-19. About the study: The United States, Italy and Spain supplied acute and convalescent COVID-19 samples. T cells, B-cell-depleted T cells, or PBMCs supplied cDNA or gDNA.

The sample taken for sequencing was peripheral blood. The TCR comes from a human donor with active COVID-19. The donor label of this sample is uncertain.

In DNA form, the CDR3 reads TGTGCCAGCAGCTTTCAGGGGGTTAACTATGGCTACACCTTC. Translation gives CASSFQGVNYGYTF. V gene TRBV5-6 combines with J gene TRBJ1-2, with 7 bases that match TRBD1. Germline V gene sequence: CDR1 SGHDT, CDR2 YYEEEE. This CDR3 is 14 amino acids long. With V trimmed by 2 bases and J by 1 base, 2 bases remained unmatched. Together with reference TRBV5-6 and TRBJ1-2, the CDR3 gives the full variable domain: DAGVTQSPTHLIKTRGQQVTLRCSPKSGHDTVSWYQQALGQGPQFIFQYYEEEERQRGNFPDRFSGHQFPNYSSELNVNALLLGDSALYLCASSFQGVNYGYTFGSGTRLTVV.